The 5 T cell receptor beta chains below all came from one sample that was sequenced in a study of control samples from healthy donors and cancer patients. The assay was immunoSEQ multiplex PCR, and TCRdb's table has in-frame clones only and misses some. The sample has around 70,000 clones, 94% seen once. Sequenced: blood. The receptors here all came from a woman aged 25 to 45 in good health.

The V gene is TRBV6-5, the J gene TRBJ1-1; weak D call: TRBD1 (5 bases). This CDR3 region has 13 residues. Trimming took off 4 bases at V and 0 bases at J, with 6 bases between the two ends. Germline CDR1 MNHEY, CDR2 SVGAGI. The CDR3, as DNA: TGTGCCAGCAGTTTCAGGGTGAACACTGAAGCTTTCTTT. It translates to CASSFRVNTEAFF.

The V call is TRBV30, the J call TRBJ2-3, with 8 bases that match TRBD1. Per germline, CDR1 GTSNPN and CDR2 SVGIG (reference sequence). The V segment lost 1 base and the J segment 7 bases; nucleotides outside the gene matches: 4. The CDR3 covers 13 residues. The CDR3 DNA reads TGTGCCTGGAGTGCCGGACAGGGAAATACGCAGTATTTT. Residues: CAWSAGQGNTQYF.

V is TRBV4-1 and J is TRBJ1-5, with D maybe TRBD1 (5 bases). The CDR3 has 14 residues. Germline CDR1 is MGHRA and CDR2 is YSYEKL. Trimming left V 0 bases short and J 5 bases short, with 8 bases between. CDR3 residues: CASSQDPGDQPQHF. The CDR3 nucleotides are TGCGCCAGCAGCCAAGATCCGGGGGATCAGCCCCAGCATTTT.

The V and J genes are TRBV7-2 and TRBJ1-4, with D maybe TRBD1 (5 bases). The CDR3 sequence is 14 residues long. V lost 5 bases, J lost 0 bases, and 7 bases lay in between. Germline CDR1 SGHTA, CDR2 FQGNSA. CDR3 nucleotides: TGTGCCAGCAGCCAACAGGCAACTAATGAAAAACTGTTTTTT. Protein product: CASSQQATNEKLFF. The entire variable domain, with the rest obtained from reference TRBV7-2 and TRBJ1-4, is as follows: GAGVSQSPSNKVTEKGKDVELRCDPISGHTALYWYRQSLGQGLEFLIYFQGNSAPDKSGLPSDRFSAERTGGSVSTLTIQRTQQEDSAVYLCASSQQATNEKLFFGSGTQLSVL.

V is TRBV30 and J is TRBJ2-3, with TRBD2 identical over 8 bases. CDR1 is GTSNPN, CDR2 SVGIG, per germline (reference sequence). Germline trimming cut 0 bases from V and 3 bases from J; bases unmatched to any gene: 5. The CDR3 is made up of 15 amino acids. The CDR3 protein is CAWSVVGGATDTQYF. The CDR3 coding sequence is TGTGCCTGGAGTGTTGTCGGGGGGGCAACAGATACGCAGTATTTT.